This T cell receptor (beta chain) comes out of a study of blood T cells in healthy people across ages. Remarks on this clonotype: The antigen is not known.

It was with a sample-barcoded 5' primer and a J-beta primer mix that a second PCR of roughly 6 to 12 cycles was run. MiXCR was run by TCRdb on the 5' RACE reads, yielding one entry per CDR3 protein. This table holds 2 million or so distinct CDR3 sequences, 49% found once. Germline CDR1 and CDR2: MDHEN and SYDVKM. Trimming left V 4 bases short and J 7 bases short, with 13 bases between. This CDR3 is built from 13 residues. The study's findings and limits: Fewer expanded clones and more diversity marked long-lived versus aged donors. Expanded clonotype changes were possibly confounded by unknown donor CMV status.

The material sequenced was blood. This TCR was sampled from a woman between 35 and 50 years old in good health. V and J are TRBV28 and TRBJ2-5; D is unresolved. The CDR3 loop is CASSSAARGTQYF. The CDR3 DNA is TGTGCCAGCAGTTCGGCCGCCCGAGGGACCCAGTACTTC.